Sequencing of this T cell receptor (beta chain) was carried out in a study of T cell responses to AZD1222 COVID-19 vaccine. Looking at the study overall: Second doses were pooled across both intervals (about 4 or about 12 weeks). Study findings and constraints: A mostly white British donor set with more females was recruited, and clonal diversity was possibly underestimated. Seropositive status at baseline applied to only 6 or 7 AZD1222 recipients. Close to half of all spike-specific TCRs reportedly target regions of the variants that are unmutated.

CDR3 length: 15 residues. Losses at the gene ends were 6 bases for V and 6 bases for J; bases not matched to a gene: 12. Per germline, CDR1 MNHEY and CDR2 SVGAGI. Assay used: immunoSEQ multiplex PCR; TCRdb lists only in-frame clones, some missing. The sample lists 180,000 or so clones, around 90% occurring once. Worth noting for this clone: No antigen is known for it.

The material sequenced was peripheral blood, taken on day 0 of AZD1222 vaccination. This receptor was obtained from an adult in good health. The V gene is TRBV6-5, the J gene TRBJ1-2, with 8 bases fitting TRBD1. CDR3 sequence reads: CASSSRGPARNGYTF. CDR3 DNA sequence: TGTGCCAGCAGCTCCAGGGGGCCGGCGAGAAATGGCTACACCTTC.